This T cell receptor (beta chain) stems from a study of OX40 agonist ivuxolimab in advanced cancers. Clones were read by immunoSEQ multiplex PCR, and TCRdb kept only the in-frame ones, dropping some. Found here are some 30,000 clones, roughly 76% of them singletons; the top ten hold about 20%. The CDR3 extends over 20 amino acids. The trim removed 9 bases at V and 0 bases at J, leaving 14 bases unmatched. Germline CDR1 and CDR2: LNHDA and SQIVND (reference sequence). This receptor was identified in an adult with an advanced solid tumor such as melanoma, head and neck, liver or kidney cancer. The input for sequencing was CD4+ or CD8+ T cells sorted from blood, taken in a trial of the OX40 agonist ivuxolimab. The chain links TRBV19 to TRBJ2-1, with 16 positions matching TRBD2. DNA of the CDR3: TGTGCCAGCCGTCCCACGGGACTAGCGGGAGGGCCGGGCTCCTACAATGAGCAGTTCTTC. It is translated as CASRPTGLAGGPGSYNEQFF.